This TCR beta chain was identified in a study of Graves' ophthalmopathy and Graves' hyperthyroidism. RNA transcripts were the source from which TCR beta CDR3 regions were amplified. Scientists carried out first-round RT-PCR using HTBI primers and then a second-round multiplex PCR. One entry per CDR3 protein, called by TCRdb with MiXCR from the multiplex PCR reads. The repertoire holds around 400,000 distinct CDR3 sequences, with about 16% as singletons. Overall study findings and caveats: In predicting ophthalmopathy progression, the model reached about 71% sensitivity and 72.22% specificity.

Active ophthalmopathy (CAS at least 3, NOSPECS at least 4), lasting under 3 months. For this clonotype: The antigen remains unidentified.

The CDR3 extends over 12 amino acids. CDR1 and CDR2 (germline): MNHNS, SASEGT. V was pared by 3 bases and J by 10 bases, with 12 bases between. The chain uses TRBV6-1 and TRBJ1-1; no firm D call. The receptor was derived from a woman aged 18 to 35 with Graves' ophthalmopathy. The sample comprised peripheral blood. CDR3 nucleotides: TGTGCCAGCAGTGAGGGTCAGAGGAGAGCTTTCTTT. Protein sequence: CASSEGQRRAFF.